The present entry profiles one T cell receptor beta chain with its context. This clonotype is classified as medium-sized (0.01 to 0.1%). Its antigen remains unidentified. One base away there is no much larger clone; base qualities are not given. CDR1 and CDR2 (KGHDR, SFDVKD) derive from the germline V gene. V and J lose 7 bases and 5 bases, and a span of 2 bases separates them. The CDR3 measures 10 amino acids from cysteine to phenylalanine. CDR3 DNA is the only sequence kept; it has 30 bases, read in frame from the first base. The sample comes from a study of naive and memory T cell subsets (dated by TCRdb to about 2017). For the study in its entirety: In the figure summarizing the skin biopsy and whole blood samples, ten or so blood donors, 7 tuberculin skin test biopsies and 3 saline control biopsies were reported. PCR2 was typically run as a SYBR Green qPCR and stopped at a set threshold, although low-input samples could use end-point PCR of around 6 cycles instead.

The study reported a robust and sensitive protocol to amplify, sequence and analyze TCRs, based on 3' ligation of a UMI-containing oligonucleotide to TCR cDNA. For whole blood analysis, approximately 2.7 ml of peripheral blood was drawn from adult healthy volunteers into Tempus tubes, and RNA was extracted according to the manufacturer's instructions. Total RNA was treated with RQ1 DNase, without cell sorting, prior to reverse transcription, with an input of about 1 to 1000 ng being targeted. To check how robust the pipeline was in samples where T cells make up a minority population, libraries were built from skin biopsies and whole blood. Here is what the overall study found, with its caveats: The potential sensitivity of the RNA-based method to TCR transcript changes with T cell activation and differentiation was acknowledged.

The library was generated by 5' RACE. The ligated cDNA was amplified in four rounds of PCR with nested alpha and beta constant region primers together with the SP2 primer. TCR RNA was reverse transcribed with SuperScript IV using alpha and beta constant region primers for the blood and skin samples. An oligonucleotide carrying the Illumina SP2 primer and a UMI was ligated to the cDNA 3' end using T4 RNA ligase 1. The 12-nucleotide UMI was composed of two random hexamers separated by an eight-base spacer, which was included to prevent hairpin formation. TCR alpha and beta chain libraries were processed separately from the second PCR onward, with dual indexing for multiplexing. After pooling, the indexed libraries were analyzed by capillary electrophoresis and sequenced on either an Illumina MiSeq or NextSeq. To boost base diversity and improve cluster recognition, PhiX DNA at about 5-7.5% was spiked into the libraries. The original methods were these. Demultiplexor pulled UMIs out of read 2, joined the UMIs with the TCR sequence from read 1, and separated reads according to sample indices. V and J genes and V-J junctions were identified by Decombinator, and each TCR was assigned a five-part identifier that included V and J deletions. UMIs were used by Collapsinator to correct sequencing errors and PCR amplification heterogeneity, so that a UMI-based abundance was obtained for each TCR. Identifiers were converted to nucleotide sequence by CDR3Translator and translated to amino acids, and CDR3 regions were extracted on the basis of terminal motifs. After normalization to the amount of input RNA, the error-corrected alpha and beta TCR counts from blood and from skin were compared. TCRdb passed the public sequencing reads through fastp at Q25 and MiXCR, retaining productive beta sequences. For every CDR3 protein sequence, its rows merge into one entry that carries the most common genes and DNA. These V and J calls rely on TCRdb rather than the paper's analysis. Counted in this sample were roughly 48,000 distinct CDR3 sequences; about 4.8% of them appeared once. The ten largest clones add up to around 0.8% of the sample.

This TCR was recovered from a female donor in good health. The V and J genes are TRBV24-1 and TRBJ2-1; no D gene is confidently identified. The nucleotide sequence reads TGTGCCACCAGGGACAATGAGCAGTTCTTC. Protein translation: CATRDNEQFF.